The count of the clone carrying this TCR beta chain is one. Assay used: immunoSEQ multiplex PCR; TCRdb lists only in-frame clones, some missing. The sample has a few hundred thousand clones; roughly nine tenths are singletons. The record originates from a study of blood T cell repertoires in COVID-19. This CDR3 is built from 12 residues. The V end was cut by 6 bases, the J end by 8 bases, with 12 bases between. The germline V gene has CDR1 MGHRA and CDR2 YSYEKL. Material: peripheral blood. The receptor comes from a woman aged 30 to 39 with COVID-19, enrolled during active disease. The chain recombines TRBV4-1 with TRBJ2-3; the D is unclear. CDR3 coding DNA: TGCGCCAGCAGTGTTCCGCGAGGTACGCAGTATTTT. Residues: CASSVPRGTQYF.